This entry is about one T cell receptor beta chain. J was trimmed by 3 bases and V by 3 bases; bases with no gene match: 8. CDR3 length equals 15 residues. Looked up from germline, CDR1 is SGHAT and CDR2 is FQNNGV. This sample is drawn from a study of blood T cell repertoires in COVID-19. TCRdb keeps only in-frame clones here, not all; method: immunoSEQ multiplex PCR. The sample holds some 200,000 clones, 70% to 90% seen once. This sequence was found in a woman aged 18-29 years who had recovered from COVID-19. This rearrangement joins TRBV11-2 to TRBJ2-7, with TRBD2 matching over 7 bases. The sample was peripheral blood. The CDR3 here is CASSFAAGILYEQYF. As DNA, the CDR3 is TGTGCCAGCAGCTTTGCAGCGGGGATCCTCTACGAGCAGTACTTC. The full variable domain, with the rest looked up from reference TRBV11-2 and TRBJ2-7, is EAGVAQSPRYKIIEKRQSVAFWCNPISGHATLYWYQQILGQGPKLLIQFQNNGVVDDSQLPKDRFSAERLKGVDSTLKIQPAKLEDSAVYLCASSFAAGILYEQYFGPGTRLTVT.